Sequencing of this T cell receptor beta chain was carried out in a study of T cells in Graves' hyperthyroidism and ophthalmopathy. Study-level information: Peripheral blood was collected at initial diagnosis, before any treatment. Whole-study results and caveats: In the blood, most expanded thyroid clonotypes above 0.001 appeared as well.

J was trimmed by 12 bases and V by 6 bases; bases with no gene match: 10. The CDR3 has 13 amino acids. Germline CDR1 reads MNHEY; CDR2 reads SVGEGT. This clonotype showed up many times. The antigen remains undetermined. A lack of ophthalmopathy progression within 18 months defined stable Graves' hyperthyroidism. This sample holds PBMCs from approximately 10 ml fresh peripheral blood. Template material for amplifying TCR beta CDR3 regions consisted of RNA transcripts. TCR CDR3 regions were first amplified by RT-PCR with HTBI primers. TCRdb reprocessed the multiplex PCR reads via MiXCR and lists one record per CDR3 protein. Here the sample spans a few hundred thousand distinct CDR3 sequences, about 15% being singletons.

The TCR originated in a woman in her twenties or thirties with Graves' hyperthyroidism. J is TRBJ2-1 and V is TRBV6-2 or TRBV6-3; 8 nucleotides agree with TRBD2. The sample taken for sequencing was blood. The CDR3 bases are TGTGCCAGCAGGATAACTAGCGGCGGTCGGCAGTTCTTC. Translating it yields CASRITSGGRQFF.